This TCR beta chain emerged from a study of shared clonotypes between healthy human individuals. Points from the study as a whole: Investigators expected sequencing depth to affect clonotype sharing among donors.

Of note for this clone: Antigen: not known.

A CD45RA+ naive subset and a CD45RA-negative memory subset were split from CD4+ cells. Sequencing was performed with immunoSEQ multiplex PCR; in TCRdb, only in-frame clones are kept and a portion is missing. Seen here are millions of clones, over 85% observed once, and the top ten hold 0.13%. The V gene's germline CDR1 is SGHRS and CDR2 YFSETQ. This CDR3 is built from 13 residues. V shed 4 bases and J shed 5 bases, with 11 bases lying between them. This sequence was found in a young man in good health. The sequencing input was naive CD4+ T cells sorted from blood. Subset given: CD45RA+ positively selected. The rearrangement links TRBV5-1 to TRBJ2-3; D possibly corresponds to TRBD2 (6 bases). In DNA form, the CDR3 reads TGCGCCAGCAGCCGGGAGTGGCAAGATACGCAGTATTTT. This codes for CASSREWQDTQYF.